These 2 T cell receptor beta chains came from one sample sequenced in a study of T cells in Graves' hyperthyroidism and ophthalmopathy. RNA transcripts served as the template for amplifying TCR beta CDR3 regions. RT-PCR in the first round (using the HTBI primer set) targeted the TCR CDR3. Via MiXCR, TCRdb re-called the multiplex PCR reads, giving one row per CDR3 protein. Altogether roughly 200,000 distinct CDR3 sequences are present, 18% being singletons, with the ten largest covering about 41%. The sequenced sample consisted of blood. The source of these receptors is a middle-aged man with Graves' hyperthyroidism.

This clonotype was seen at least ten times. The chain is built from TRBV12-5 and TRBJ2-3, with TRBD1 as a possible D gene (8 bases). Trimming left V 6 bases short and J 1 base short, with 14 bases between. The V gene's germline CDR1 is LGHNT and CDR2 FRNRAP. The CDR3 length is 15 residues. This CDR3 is CASGPQGGGTDTQYF. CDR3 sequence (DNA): TGTGCTAGTGGACCACAGGGGGGGGGCACAGATACGCAGTATTTT. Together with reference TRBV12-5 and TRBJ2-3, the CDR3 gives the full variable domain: DARVTQTPRHKVTEMGQEVTMRCQPILGHNTVFWYRQTMMQGLELLAYFRNRAPLDDSGMPKDRFSAEMPDATLATLKIQPSEPRDSAVYFCASGPQGGGTDTQYFGPGTRLTVL.

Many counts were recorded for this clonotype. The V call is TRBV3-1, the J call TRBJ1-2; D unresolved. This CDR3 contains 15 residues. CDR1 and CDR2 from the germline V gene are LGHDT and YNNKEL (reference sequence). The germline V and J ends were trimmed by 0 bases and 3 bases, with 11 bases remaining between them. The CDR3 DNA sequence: TGTGCCAGCAGCCAAGATAGCGGGAAGGACTATGGCTACACCTTC. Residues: CASSQDSGKDYGYTF.